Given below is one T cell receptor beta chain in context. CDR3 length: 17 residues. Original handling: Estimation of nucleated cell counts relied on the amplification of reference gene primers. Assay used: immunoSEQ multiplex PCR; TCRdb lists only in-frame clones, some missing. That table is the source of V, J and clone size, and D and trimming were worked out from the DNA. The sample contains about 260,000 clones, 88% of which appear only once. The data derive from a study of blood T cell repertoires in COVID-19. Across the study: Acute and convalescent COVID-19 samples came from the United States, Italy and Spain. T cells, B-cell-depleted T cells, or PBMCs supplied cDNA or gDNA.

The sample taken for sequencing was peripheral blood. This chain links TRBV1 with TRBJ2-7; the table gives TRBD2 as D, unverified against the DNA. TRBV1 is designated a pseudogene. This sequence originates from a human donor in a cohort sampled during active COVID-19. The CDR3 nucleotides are TGCACCAACGAACCGGGGACTAGCGGGGGGATAAACTACGAGCAGTACTTC. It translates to CTNEPGTSGGINYEQYF.